The source of this TCR beta chain is a study of OX40 agonist ivuxolimab in advanced cancers. This CDR3 has 14 amino acids. From germline, CDR1 is LNHDA and CDR2 SQIVND (reference sequence). V lost 6 bases and J lost 8, with 19 bases in between. Sequencing was performed with immunoSEQ multiplex PCR; in TCRdb, only in-frame clones are kept and a portion is missing. This sample has almost 70,000 clones, with around four fifths found just once. Blood samples were obtained at baseline, cycle 4 day 1, and cycle 7 day 1. This sequence originates from an adult with an advanced solid tumor such as melanoma, head and neck, liver or kidney cancer. The chain combines TRBV19 with TRBJ1-2, with a possible D match to TRBD1 (5 bases). Sequences were derived from CD4+ or CD8+ T cells sorted from blood, sampled in a trial of the OX40 agonist ivuxolimab. CDR3 nucleotides: TGTGCCAGTAGCAATGGACATTCTCGTGAGGGCTACACCTTC. It yields the protein CASSNGHSREGYTF. Drawing the rest from reference TRBV19 and TRBJ1-2, the complete variable domain is DGGITQSPKYLFRKEGQNVTLSCEQNLNHDAMYWYRQDPGQGLRLIYYSQIVNDFQKGDIAEGYSVSREKKESFPLTVTSAQKNPTAFYLCASSNGHSREGYTFGSGTRLTVV.